This is a list of T cell receptor beta chains from one sample in a study of immune evolution from preneoplasia to lung adenocarcinoma. Profiling relied on immunoSEQ multiplex PCR, and the TCRdb table lists in-frame clones only, not all of them. Among around 11,000 clones listed, 86% were seen once. Sequencing input: FFPE invasive lung adenocarcinoma tissue. These receptors came from a person aged 70 to 85 with invasive lung adenocarcinoma. CDR3s include the opening cysteine and the closing phenylalanine or tryptophan. Each record gives: D gene, V gene, J gene, clone size, CDR3 protein, CDR3 DNA. D genes are given only for firm matches. Size is stated for part of the rows, as once, few or many counts, or as a class when the clone is expanded.

.	TRBV7-9	TRBJ1-1	.	CASSLQSEAFF	TGTGCCAGCAGCCTCCAGAGTGAAGCTTTCTTT
TRBD2	TRBV5-4	TRBJ2-7	.	CASSFSGRKYEQYF	TGTGCCAGCTCCTTTAGCGGGAGGAAATACGAGCAGTACTTC
.	TRBV9	TRBJ2-3	.	CASSQLPADTQYF	TGTGCCAGCAGTCAACTACCGGCAGATACGCAGTATTTT
TRBD1	TRBV5-1	TRBJ2-3	.	CASSLGRTGGADTQYF	TGCGCCAGCAGCTTGGGAAGGACAGGGGGCGCAGATACGCAGTATTTT
TRBD1	TRBV28	TRBJ1-1	.	CASRTTTGDPEAFF	TGTGCCAGCAGGACTACGACAGGGGACCCTGAAGCTTTCTTT
.	TRBV30	TRBJ2-7	few	CAWSLTDYEQYF	TGTGCCTGGAGTCTGACAGACTACGAGCAGTACTTC
TRBD1	TRBV5-6	TRBJ1-1	.	CASSTTGAAFTEAFF	TGTGCCAGCAGTACTACAGGGGCCGCCTTCACTGAAGCTTTCTTT
.	TRBV4-1	TRBJ1-5	.	CASSQTDTSNQPQHF	TGCGCCAGCAGCCAAACGGACACGAGCAATCAGCCCCAGCATTTT
TRBD1	TRBV6-1	TRBJ2-5	.	CASREPGQGAGETQYF	TGTGCCAGCAGGGAACCGGGACAGGGGGCTGGAGAGACCCAGTACTTC
.	TRBV7-9	TRBJ2-2	.	CASSPTTGLTNTGELFF	TGTGCCAGCAGCCCGACCACCGGACTAACGAACACCGGGGAGCTGTTTTTT
TRBD1	TRBV30	TRBJ1-1	.	CAWTGGGGAFF	TGTGCCTGGACAGGGGGCGGGGGAGCTTTCTTT
.	TRBV28	TRBJ1-4	.	CASRFAGTGTTNEKLFF	TGTGCCAGCAGGTTTGCAGGTACTGGGACCACTAATGAAAAACTGTTTTTT
TRBD2	TRBV4-2	TRBJ2-7	.	CASSQEGTSGSYEQYF	TGTGCCAGCAGCCAAGAGGGGACTAGCGGCTCCTACGAGCAGTACTTC
.	TRBV4-2	TRBJ1-4	.	CASSQASSQGDNEKLFF	TGTGCCAGCAGCCAAGCCTCATCACAGGGCGATAATGAAAAACTGTTTTTT
.	TRBV5-4	TRBJ2-1	.	CASSFPGDRQAEQFF	TGTGCCAGCAGCTTTCCCGGGGATCGACAGGCTGAGCAGTTCTTC
TRBD2	TRBV28	TRBJ2-7	.	CAIISGRTYEQYF	TGTGCCATAATTAGCGGGAGGACCTACGAGCAGTACTTC
TRBD1	TRBV4-1	TRBJ2-5	.	CASSRQGRIQETQYF	TGCGCCAGCTCTAGACAGGGGCGGATCCAAGAGACCCAGTACTTC
.	TRBV28	TRBJ1-1	.	CASSNTRGTEAFF	TGTGCCAGCAGTAATACAAGGGGCACTGAAGCTTTCTTT
TRBD1	TRBV27	TRBJ1-5	.	CASRLLGTANQPQHF	TGTGCCAGCAGGCTCCTAGGGACAGCCAATCAGCCCCAGCATTTT
.	TRBV6-5	TRBJ1-4	.	CASSPRQSSEKLFF	TGTGCCAGCAGTCCCCGACAGAGCTCTGAAAAACTGTTTTTT
.	TRBV28	TRBJ1-5	.	CASSLQFSNQPQHF	TGTGCCAGCAGTTTACAGTTTAGCAATCAGCCCCAGCATTTT
.	TRBV18	TRBJ1-3	.	CASSSQRTSGNTIYF	TGTGCCAGCTCTAGTCAGCGAACCTCTGGAAACACCATATATTTT
TRBD2	TRBV6-5	TRBJ2-7	.	CASSYSTSGGSYEQYF	TGTGCCAGCAGTTACTCGACTAGCGGGGGCTCCTACGAGCAGTACTTC
.	TRBV5-4	TRBJ2-7	.	CASRRDDEQYF	TGTGCCAGCAGAAGGGACGACGAGCAGTACTTC
.	TRBV2	TRBJ1-1	.	CASKQGGLSTEAFF	TGTGCCAGCAAACAGGGAGGCCTCAGCACTGAAGCTTTCTTT
.	TRBV7-9	TRBJ1-5	.	CASSLSGSVNQPQHF	TGTGCCAGCAGCTTAAGTGGCAGCGTCAATCAGCCCCAGCATTTT
.	TRBV9	TRBJ2-2	.	CASSGGSEGSTITGELFF	TGTGCCAGCAGCGGAGGCTCGGAGGGGTCGACGATTACCGGGGAGCTGTTTTTT
TRBD1	TRBV29-1	TRBJ1-1	.	CSVAPGGQGVTFF	TGCAGCGTCGCCCCGGGGGGACAGGGTGTGACTTTCTTT
.	TRBV18	TRBJ2-7	.	CASSPDSYEQYF	TGTGCCAGCTCACCCGACTCCTACGAGCAGTACTTC
.	TRBV5-5	TRBJ2-5	.	CASSRPQETQYF	TGTGCCAGCAGCCGCCCGCAGGAGACCCAGTACTTC
TRBD2	TRBV27	TRBJ2-5	.	CASSVGVGGLAGDSQETQYF	TGTGCCAGCAGTGTCGGGGTCGGGGGGCTAGCGGGAGACTCGCAAGAGACCCAGTACTTC
.	TRBV25-1	TRBJ2-5	.	CASRYGQQETQYF	TGTGCCAGCAGATACGGACAGCAAGAGACCCAGTACTTC
.	TRBV28	TRBJ1-3	.	CASSLGFRLSGNTIYF	TGTGCCAGCAGTTTAGGATTTCGCCTCTCTGGAAACACCATATATTTT
TRBD1	TRBV7-6	TRBJ2-5	.	CASSFPVDRVEETQYF	TGTGCCAGCAGCTTTCCCGTTGACAGGGTCGAAGAGACCCAGTACTTC
.	TRBV5-1	TRBJ1-2	.	CASSLVAANYGYTF	TGCGCCAGCAGCTTGGTTGCGGCTAACTATGGCTACACCTTC
TRBD2	TRBV29-1	TRBJ2-3	.	CSASGLAGVTDTQYF	TGCAGCGCCTCAGGCCTAGCGGGAGTCACAGATACGCAGTATTTT
TRBD1	TRBV28	TRBJ1-2	.	CASSLLDRGDGYTF	TGTGCCAGCAGTTTATTGGACAGGGGGGATGGCTACACCTTC